Below are 30 T cell receptor beta chains sequenced from a single sample in a study of blood T cell repertoires in COVID-19. TCRdb's copy holds only in-frame clones and misses some; the assay was immunoSEQ multiplex PCR. The sample records roughly 150,000 clones, approximately 90% being singletons. The sequencing input was peripheral blood. The receptors shown here come from a man aged 18-30 years with COVID-19, enrolled during active disease.

The chain is built from TRBV2 and TRBJ1-1, with D hard to call. V was shortened by 7 bases and J by 8 bases, with 17 bases between the two germline ends. Germline CDR1 reads SNHLY; CDR2 reads FYNNEI. The CDR3 covers 13 residues. The CDR3 protein is CASTLWADSEAFF. CDR3 sequence (DNA): TGTGCCAGCACCCTCTGGGCTGATTCGGAAGCTTTCTTT.

As concerns this clone: One end of the junction does not line up with germline, which may come from a read error. This chain joins TRBV27 and TRBJ1-4, with D possibly TRBD1 on 6 matching bases. Germline V CDR1 and CDR2: MNHEY, SMNVEV (reference sequence). The CDR3 contains 14 residues. CDR3 sequence reads: CASKRPGQFEKLLF. The CDR3 DNA is TGTGCCAGCAAGCGACCAGGACAGTTTGAAAAACTGCTTTTT.

The rearrangement links TRBV3-1 (or the pseudogene TRBV3-2) to TRBJ1-1, with D uncertain. Germline-derived CDR1 and CDR2 are LGHDT and YNNKEL (reference sequence). V was clipped by 4 bases and J by 4 bases, with 13 bases between them. The CDR3 is made up of 14 amino acids. CDR3 DNA: TGTGCCAGCAGCCCACGGTCCGTTGGCACTGAAGCTTTCTTT. It codes for CASSPRSVGTEAFF.

The chain employs TRBV7-6 and TRBJ2-7; tentative D call: TRBD2 (6 bases). Trimming took 5 bases from V and 3 from J, leaving 17 bases between them. The CDR3 covers 15 residues. The V gene's germline CDR1 is SGHVS and CDR2 FNYEAQ. The CDR3 bases are TGTGCCAGCAGCCCCGGGGGTAGCGGATACTACGAGCAGTACTTC. It encodes CASSPGGSGYYEQYF.

The chain combines TRBV5-4 with TRBJ2-5, with 11 bases that match TRBD2. V lost 4 bases and J lost 4; bases outside the gene matches: 6. CDR1 and CDR2 (germline): SGHNT, YYREEE (reference sequence). The CDR3 has 15 residues. CDR3 sequence reads: CASSRLAGRRETQYF. In DNA form, the CDR3 reads TGTGCCAGCAGCCGACTAGCGGGAAGGCGAGAGACCCAGTACTTC. The variable domain in full, with the rest retrieved from reference TRBV5-4 and TRBJ2-5, is ETGVTQSPTHLIKTRGQQVTLRCSSQSGHNTVSWYQQALGQGPQFIFQYYREEENGRGNFPPRFSGLQFPNYSSELNVNALELDDSALYLCASSRLAGRRETQYFGPGTRLLVL.

Here the CDR3 reads CASSLSRGGYTF. DNA of the CDR3: TGTGCCAGCAGTTTATCACGCGGAGGCTACACCTTC. The gene calls are TRBV28 and TRBJ1-2, with D uncertain. CDR3 length: 12 residues. The germline V gene encodes CDR1 MDHEN and CDR2 SYDVKM. Trimming removed 1 base from V and 8 bases from J, with 8 bases in between.

Of note for this clone: A junction boundary mismatches the germline segment, possibly from a read error. This chain links TRBV4-3 with TRBJ2-1; 8 bases match TRBD1. CDR3 length equals 16 residues. Germline V gives CDR1 LGHNA, CDR2 YSLEER. The CDR3 DNA is TGCGCCAGCAGCCGGGCCGACAGGGGAGGTTACACTGAGCAGTTCTTC. Amino acid sequence: CASSRADRGGYTEQFF.

The chain combines TRBV29-1 with TRBJ1-3; 9 nucleotides align to TRBD1. This CDR3 spans 15 amino acids. V dropped 7 bases and J dropped 4; count of bases not matched to a gene: 11. Per the germline V gene, CDR1 is SQVTM and CDR2 is ANQGSEA. CDR3 loop: CSATGQGVKGNTIYF. CDR3 in DNA: TGCAGCGCAACGGGACAGGGAGTGAAGGGAAACACCATATATTTT.

This chain joins TRBV6-2 or TRBV6-3 and TRBJ2-1; the match to TRBD2 covers 7 bases. The length of the CDR3 is 16 residues. Trimming removed 0 bases from V and 2 bases from J; junction bases left unmatched: 4. In germline, CDR1 is MNHEY, CDR2 SVGEGT. The CDR3 sequence is CASSYSAGRAYNEQFF. CDR3 in DNA: TGTGCCAGCAGTTACTCGGCAGGGAGGGCCTACAATGAGCAGTTCTTC.

This clone has a single count. The chain recombines TRBV28 with TRBJ2-1, with D tentatively TRBD2 (5 bases). V dropped 8 bases and J dropped 0 bases, with 5 bases sitting between them. This CDR3 comprises 12 residues. Germline CDR1 reads MDHEN; CDR2 reads SYDVKM. The CDR3 loop is CASRGSYNEQFF. CDR3 DNA: TGTGCCAGCCGGGGCTCCTACAATGAGCAGTTCTTC.

This chain links TRBV6-6 with TRBJ1-5, with TRBD1 matching over 8 bases. The trim removed 2 bases at V and 7 bases at J, leaving 7 bases unmatched. The CDR3 runs 15 residues. Germline V gene data show CDR1 as MNHNY and CDR2 as SVGAGI (reference sequence). CDR3 nucleotides: TGTGCCAGCAGTTACCGACAGGGGTCACGACAGCCCCAGCATTTT. This translates into CASSYRQGSRQPQHF.

This chain connects TRBV27 to TRBJ1-1; TRBD1 aligns across 8 bases. Trimming at V came to 6 bases and at J to 6 bases, leaving 6 bases not matched to a gene. This CDR3 has 13 amino acids. Germline loops: CDR1 MNHEY, CDR2 SMNVEV (reference sequence). This CDR3 reads CASSDRGGAEAFF. The CDR3 DNA reads as TGTGCCAGCAGCGACAGGGGTGGGGCTGAAGCTTTCTTT.

The chain is built from TRBV28 and TRBJ1-6; D call uncertain. CDR1 and CDR2 (germline): MDHEN, SYDVKM. The CDR3 is 17 residues long. Trimming stripped 4 bases from V and 5 bases from J, with 18 bases between. The CDR3 here is CASSSVFGIANNSPLHF. CDR3 bases: TGTGCCAGCAGTTCCGTTTTCGGGATAGCAAATAATTCACCCCTCCACTTT.

This clone has a handful of counts. CDR3 DNA: TGTGCCAGCAGTTACGTCAGGAACACCGGGGAGCTGTTTTTT. Protein: CASSYVRNTGELFF. The rearrangement links TRBV6-5 to TRBJ2-2; no clear D gene. CDR3 length: 14 residues. CDR1 and CDR2 (germline): MNHEY, SVGAGI. V lost 2 bases, J lost 1 base, and 5 bases lay in between.

The chain uses TRBV5-1 and TRBJ2-7; 7 nucleotides agree with TRBD1. Germline trimming cut 4 bases from V and 5 bases from J; bases unmatched to any gene: 12. CDR3 length equals 15 residues. Germline V gene lookup returns CDR1 SGHRS and CDR2 YFSETQ. The CDR3 sequence: CASSLAGGAAHEQYF. CDR3 bases: TGCGCCAGCAGCCTAGCAGGGGGAGCAGCCCACGAGCAGTACTTC.

This sequence joins TRBV28 and TRBJ2-5; D may be TRBD1 (6 bases). The CDR3 length is 14 residues. CDR1 is MDHEN and CDR2 is SYDVKM in the germline V gene. Trimming took 4 bases from V and 1 from J, leaving 10 bases between them. Here the CDR3 reads CASSSRGSQETQYF. DNA of the CDR3: TGTGCCAGCAGTTCCAGGGGTTCCCAAGAGACCCAGTACTTC.

This clone was recorded once. This sample also contains other DNA sequences that code for the same CDR3. The chain employs TRBV11-3 and TRBJ2-3; 7 bases are a match to TRBD1. The germline gives CDR1 SGHNT, CDR2 YENEEA. CDR3 length: 15 residues. With V trimmed by 5 bases and J by 0 bases, 5 bases remained unmatched. CDR3 nucleotide sequence: TGTGCCAGCAGCCCCGGGACAGCTAGCACAGATACGCAGTATTTT. This gives the protein CASSPGTASTDTQYF.

The CDR3 DNA follows: TGTGCCAGCAGCCTTAAGGGACGGACTAGCAGCTACTACGAGCAGTACTTC. Its translation is CASSLKGRTSSYYEQYF. The rearrangement joins TRBV7-8 to TRBJ2-7, with TRBD2 matching over 8 bases. Germline V gene lookup returns CDR1 SGHVS and CDR2 FQNEAQ. V dropped 5 bases and J dropped 3; count of bases not matched to a gene: 15. The CDR3 covers 17 residues.

Here the CDR3 reads CAWTPRAPGYTF. The CDR3 DNA reads TGTGCCTGGACCCCCAGGGCTCCCGGCTACACCTTC. The J gene is TRBJ1-2, the V gene TRBV30, with a tentative D call TRBD1 (5 bases). Trimming stripped 4 bases from V and 8 bases from J, with 14 bases between. This CDR3 has 12 residues. Germline loops: CDR1 GTSNPN, CDR2 SVGIG (reference sequence).

The rearrangement uses TRBV5-1 and TRBJ2-1, with 11 positions matching TRBD2. Losses at the gene ends were 4 bases for V and 2 bases for J; bases not matched to a gene: 11. CDR3 length: 18 residues. Germline CDR1 and CDR2: SGHRS and YFSETQ. The CDR3 region has the DNA TGCGCCAGCAGCCTCAATCCCCCTAGCGGGAGGACCTACAATGAGCAGTTCTTC. It codes for CASSLNPPSGRTYNEQFF.

The J gene is TRBJ2-1, the V gene TRBV27, with D perhaps TRBD2 (6 bases). The V end lost 3 bases, the J end lost 7 bases, and 22 bases lay between the germline ends. Germline loops: CDR1 MNHEY, CDR2 SMNVEV (reference sequence). The CDR3 totals 17 residues. The CDR3 DNA is TGTGCCAGCAGTTTTGGTTCTGGGGGGAGAAATATAAATGAGCAGTTCTTC. It translates to CASSFGSGGRNINEQFF.

V usage is TRBV10-3 and J usage is TRBJ2-1; no clear D gene. The V end was cut by 6 bases, the J end by 8 bases, with 8 bases between. CDR3 length equals 11 residues. CDR1 is ENHRY and CDR2 is SYGVKD in the germline V gene. The CDR3 nucleotides read TGTGCCATCAGGGTAGTGGATGAGCAGTTCTTC. Its translation is CAIRVVDEQFF.

The chain couples TRBV7-2 to TRBJ1-1, with 7 bases that match TRBD1. CDR3 size: 17 residues. V shed 5 bases and J 0 bases; nucleotides not matched to a gene: 12. Germline V gene lookup returns CDR1 SGHTA and CDR2 FQGNSA. CDR3 in amino acids: CASSGDRGGKVNTEAFF. CDR3 DNA sequence: TGTGCCAGCAGCGGGGACAGAGGGGGGAAGGTGAACACTGAAGCTTTCTTT.

The chain couples TRBV10-3 to TRBJ2-2; 7 bases line up with TRBD1. The CDR3 is 14 amino acids. Trimming at V came to 8 bases and at J to 1 base, leaving 4 bases not matched to a gene. Germline V gene sequence: CDR1 ENHRY, CDR2 SYGVKD. The CDR3 loop is CAIAGQVNTGELFF. CDR3 DNA: TGTGCCATCGCCGGACAGGTGAACACCGGGGAGCTGTTTTTT.

The rearrangement uses TRBV19 and TRBJ1-1; D is ambiguous. The germline gives CDR1 LNHDA, CDR2 SQIVND (reference sequence). Trimming left V 3 bases short and J 1 base short, with 6 bases between. The CDR3 consists of 13 residues. CDR3 amino acids: CASSMMANTEAFF. In DNA form, the CDR3 reads TGTGCCAGTAGTATGATGGCGAACACTGAAGCTTTCTTT. The full variable domain, its missing parts supplied by reference TRBV19 and TRBJ1-1, is DGGITQSPKYLFRKEGQNVTLSCEQNLNHDAMYWYRQDPGQGLRLIYYSQIVNDFQKGDIAEGYSVSREKKESFPLTVTSAQKNPTAFYLCASSMMANTEAFFGQGTRLTVV.

This clone was picked up one time. The J gene is TRBJ2-1, the V gene TRBV2; 8 bases are shared with TRBD2. The ends lost 6 bases at V and 3 bases at J; junction bases unmatched: 10. CDR3 length equals 16 residues. From germline, CDR1 is SNHLY and CDR2 FYNNEI. The CDR3 loop is CASRLVAGPYYNEQFF. For the CDR3, the DNA is TGTGCCAGCAGACTAGTAGCGGGGCCCTACTACAATGAGCAGTTCTTC.

V and J are TRBV28 and TRBJ2-2; D call uncertain. Germline V gene data show CDR1 as MDHEN and CDR2 as SYDVKM. CDR3 length: 11 residues. V dropped 8 bases and J dropped 3 bases, with 4 bases sitting between them. The CDR3 DNA reads as TGTGCCAGCGAGCACACCGGGGAGCTGTTTTTT. Its translation: CASEHTGELFF.

The chain uses TRBV18 and TRBJ2-4, with 9 nucleotides matching TRBD1. CDR1 KGHSH and CDR2 LQKENI come from the germline V gene. This CDR3 comprises 18 residues. Germline trimming cut 2 bases from V and 0 bases from J; bases unmatched to any gene: 8. CDR3: CASSPVTGGAGAKNIQYF. The CDR3 DNA reads as TGTGCCAGCTCACCAGTGACAGGGGGAGCGGGAGCCAAAAACATTCAGTACTTC.

The genes are TRBV7-6 and TRBJ2-7; D is possibly TRBD1 (6 bases). The CDR3 is made up of 16 amino acids. V was pared by 5 bases and J by 4 bases, with 21 bases between. Germline V CDR1 and CDR2: SGHVS, FNYEAQ. CDR3 sequence reads: CASSLSDSATAYEQYF. The CDR3 bases are TGTGCCAGCAGCCTCTCGGACAGCGCTACGGCTTACGAGCAGTACTTC.

The CDR3 region is CASSKGQVGTEAFF. CDR3 in DNA: TGTGCCAGCAGCAAGGGACAGGTAGGCACTGAAGCTTTCTTT. The genes are TRBV21-1 and TRBJ1-1; the table calls TRBD1, which could not be checked here. TRBV21-1 is described as a pseudogene. The CDR3 totals 14 residues.